This T cell receptor beta chain was sequenced for a study of blood T cell repertoires in COVID-19. Looking at the study overall: Sites across the United States, Italy and Spain contributed samples from acute and convalescent COVID-19. Sample material is recorded as cDNA or gDNA derived from T cells, B-cell-depleted T cells, or PBMCs.

Under the authors' procedure: Amplification with reference gene primers provided the estimates of nucleated cell counts. Profiling relied on immunoSEQ multiplex PCR, and the TCRdb table lists in-frame clones only, not all of them. The V and J calls and clone size are taken from that table; D and trimming were inferred from the DNA. The table lists more than 95,000 clones, 70% to 90% of them singletons. V gave up 1 base and J gave up 7 bases; unmatched junction bases: 3. CDR1 is SGHVS and CDR2 is FNYEAQ in the germline V gene. This CDR3 region has 15 residues. This clone has just a few counts. The genes are TRBV7-6 and TRBJ1-4; 10 positions match TRBD1. Specimen: peripheral blood. This TCR was recovered from a woman older than 75 with acute or convalescent COVID-19. In DNA, the CDR3 is TGTGCCAGCAGCTTAGGACAGGGGGCCTCTGAAAAACTGTTTTTT. Its protein product is CASSLGQGASEKLFF.